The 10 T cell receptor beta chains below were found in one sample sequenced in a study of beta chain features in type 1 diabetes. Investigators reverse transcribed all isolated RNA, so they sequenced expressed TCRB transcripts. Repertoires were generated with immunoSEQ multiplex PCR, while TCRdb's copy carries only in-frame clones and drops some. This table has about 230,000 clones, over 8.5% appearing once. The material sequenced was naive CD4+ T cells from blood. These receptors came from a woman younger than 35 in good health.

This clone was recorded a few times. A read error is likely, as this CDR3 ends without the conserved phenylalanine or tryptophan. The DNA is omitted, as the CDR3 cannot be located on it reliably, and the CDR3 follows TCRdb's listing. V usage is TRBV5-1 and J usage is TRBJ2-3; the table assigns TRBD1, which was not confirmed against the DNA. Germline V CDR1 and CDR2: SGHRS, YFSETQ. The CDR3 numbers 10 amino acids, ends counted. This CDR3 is CASSLERTGG.

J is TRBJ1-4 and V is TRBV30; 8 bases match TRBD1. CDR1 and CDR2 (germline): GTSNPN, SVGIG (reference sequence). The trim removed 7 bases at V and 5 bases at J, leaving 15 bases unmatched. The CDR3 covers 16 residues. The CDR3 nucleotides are TGTGCCTCCGGGACAGGCTCTCCCCGGCAAAATGAAAAACTGTTTTTT. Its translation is CASGTGSPRQNEKLFF.

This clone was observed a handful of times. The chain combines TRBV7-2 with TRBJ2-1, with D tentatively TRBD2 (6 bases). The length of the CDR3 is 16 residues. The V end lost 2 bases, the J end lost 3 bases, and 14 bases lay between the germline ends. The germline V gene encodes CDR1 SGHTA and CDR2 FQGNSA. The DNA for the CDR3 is TGTGCCAGCAGCTTAATGGGCGGGGCTTTCTACAATGAGCAGTTCTTC. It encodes CASSLMGGAFYNEQFF.

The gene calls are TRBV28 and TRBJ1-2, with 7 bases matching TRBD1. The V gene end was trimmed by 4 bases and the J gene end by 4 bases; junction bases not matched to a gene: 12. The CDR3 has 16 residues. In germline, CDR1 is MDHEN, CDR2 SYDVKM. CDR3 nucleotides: TGTGCCAGCAGTTCCCTAGGACAGGACTTTATCTATGGCTACACCTTC. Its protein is CASSSLGQDFIYGYTF.

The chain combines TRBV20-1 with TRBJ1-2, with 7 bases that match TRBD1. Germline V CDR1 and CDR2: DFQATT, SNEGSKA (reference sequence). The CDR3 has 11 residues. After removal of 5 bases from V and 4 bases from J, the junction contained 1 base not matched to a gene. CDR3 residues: CSAGTAYGYTF. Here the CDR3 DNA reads TGCAGTGCTGGGACAGCCTATGGCTACACCTTC.

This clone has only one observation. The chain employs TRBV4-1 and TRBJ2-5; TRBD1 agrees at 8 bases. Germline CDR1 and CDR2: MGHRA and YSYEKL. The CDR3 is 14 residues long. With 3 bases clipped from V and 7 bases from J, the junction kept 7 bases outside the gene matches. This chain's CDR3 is CASSQAGQGGTQYF. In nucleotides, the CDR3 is TGCGCCAGCAGCCAGGCCGGACAGGGCGGGACCCAGTACTTC.

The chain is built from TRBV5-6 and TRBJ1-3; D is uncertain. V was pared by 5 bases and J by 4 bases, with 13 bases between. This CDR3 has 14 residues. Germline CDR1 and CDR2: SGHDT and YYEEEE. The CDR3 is CASRGGTFGNTIYF. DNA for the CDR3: TGTGCCAGCAGAGGAGGAACTTTCGGAAACACCATATATTTT.

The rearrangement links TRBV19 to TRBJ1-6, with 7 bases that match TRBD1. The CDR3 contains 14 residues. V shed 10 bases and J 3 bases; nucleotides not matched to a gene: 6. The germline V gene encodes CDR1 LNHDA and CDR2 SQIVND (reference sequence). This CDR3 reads CATQGIGYNSPLHF. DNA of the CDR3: TGTGCCACACAGGGGATCGGCTATAATTCACCCCTCCACTTT.

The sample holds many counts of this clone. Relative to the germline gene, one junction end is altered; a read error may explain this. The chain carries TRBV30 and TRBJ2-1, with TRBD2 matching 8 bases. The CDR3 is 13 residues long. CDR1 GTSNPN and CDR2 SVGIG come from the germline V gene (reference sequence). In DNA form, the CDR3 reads TGTGCCGGGAGGAAGCGAGCGGGGGATGAGCAGTTCTTC. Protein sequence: CAGRKRAGDEQFF.

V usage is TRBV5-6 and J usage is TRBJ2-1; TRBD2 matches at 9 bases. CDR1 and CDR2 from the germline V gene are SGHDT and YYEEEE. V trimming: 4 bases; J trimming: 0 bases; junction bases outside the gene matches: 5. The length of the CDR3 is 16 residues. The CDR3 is CASSPLAGSSYNEQFF. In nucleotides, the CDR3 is TGTGCCAGCAGCCCCCTAGCGGGGAGCTCCTACAATGAGCAGTTCTTC.